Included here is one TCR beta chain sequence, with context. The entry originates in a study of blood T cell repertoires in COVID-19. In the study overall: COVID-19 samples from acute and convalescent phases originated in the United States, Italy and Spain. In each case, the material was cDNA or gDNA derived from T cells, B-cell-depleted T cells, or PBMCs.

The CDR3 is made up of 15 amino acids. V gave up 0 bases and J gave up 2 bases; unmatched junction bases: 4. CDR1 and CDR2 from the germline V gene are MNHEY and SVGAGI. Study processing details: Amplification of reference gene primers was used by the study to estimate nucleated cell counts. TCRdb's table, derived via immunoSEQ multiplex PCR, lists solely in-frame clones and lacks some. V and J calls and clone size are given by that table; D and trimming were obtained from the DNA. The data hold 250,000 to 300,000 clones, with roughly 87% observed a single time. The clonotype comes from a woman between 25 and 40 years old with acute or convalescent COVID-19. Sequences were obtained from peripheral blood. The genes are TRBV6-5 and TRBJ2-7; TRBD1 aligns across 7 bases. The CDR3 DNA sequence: TGTGCCAGCAGTTACTCGAAACAGGGGACCTACGAGCAGTACTTC. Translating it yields CASSYSKQGTYEQYF.